Each of the 25 T cell receptor beta chains below was sequenced from the same sample in a study of cytomegalovirus exposure and HLA in healthy donors. The primer mix had 60 Vbeta and 13 Jbeta primers. Here immunoSEQ multiplex PCR was the method, and the copy in TCRdb shows in-frame clones only, minus some. The sample lists under 200,000 clones; approximately 78% were seen once. Sequenced material: PBMCs. Receptor source: a woman under 30 in good health and CMV-seronegative.

The rearrangement links TRBV2 to TRBJ1-2; 8 bases fit TRBD1. CDR1 SNHLY and CDR2 FYNNEI come from the germline V gene. Trimming cost V 10 bases and J 3 bases; bases outside gene matches: 7. The CDR3 runs to 13 residues. DNA for the CDR3: TGTGCCATTTCCAGGGGGCCTGACTATGGCTACACCTTC. Protein product: CAISRGPDYGYTF. Full variable domain (remainder filled in from reference TRBV2 and TRBJ1-2): EPEVTQTPSHQVTQMGQEVILRCVPISNHLYFYWYRQILGQKVEFLVSFYNNEISEKSEIFDDQFSVERPDGSNFTLKIRSTKLEDSAMYFCAISRGPDYGYTFGSGTRLTVV.

This clone was counted between two and nine times. Here the CDR3 reads CAAEVTGRAVTYNSPLHF. CDR3 nucleotides: TGCGCCGCCGAGGTAACAGGCAGGGCAGTAACCTATAATTCACCCCTCCACTTT. The chain combines TRBV5-1 with TRBJ1-6, with a tentative D call TRBD1 (5 bases). CDR1 and CDR2 from the germline V gene are SGHRS and YFSETQ. The CDR3 loop spans 18 amino acids. V lost 10 bases and J lost 2, with 25 bases in between.

The chain couples TRBV6-5 to TRBJ1-4; TRBD1 agrees at 7 bases. The CDR3 has 14 residues. V dropped 2 bases and J dropped 8; count of bases not matched to a gene: 5. Germline loops: CDR1 MNHEY, CDR2 SVGAGI. CDR3 sequence (DNA): TGTGCCAGCAGTTACGTCGGGACAGACGAAAAACTGTTTTTT. It is translated as CASSYVGTDEKLFF.

The V and J genes are TRBV5-8 and TRBJ1-2; perhaps TRBD1 as D (6 bases). Germline lookup yields CDR1 SGHTS and CDR2 YDEGEE. The CDR3 totals 15 residues. The V gene lost 4 bases and the J gene lost 3 bases, with 16 bases spanning the gap. DNA of the CDR3: TGTGCCAGCAGCCGGGGGGCTGGGGTTTACTATGGCTACACCTTC. Protein sequence: CASSRGAGVYYGYTF.

The CDR3 loop is CASSLQTGSTGELFF. The CDR3 coding sequence is TGTGCCAGCAGCCTCCAGACAGGGTCGACCGGGGAGCTGTTTTTT. The gene calls are TRBV7-3 and TRBJ2-2, with 7 nucleotides matching TRBD1. From germline, CDR1 is SGHTA and CDR2 FQGTGA. This CDR3 comprises 15 residues. V trimming: 5 bases; J trimming: 5 bases; junction bases outside the gene matches: 8.

The chain carries TRBV7-2 and TRBJ1-1, with TRBD1 matching 7 bases. Per germline, CDR1 SGHTA and CDR2 FQGNSA. J lost 1 base, V lost 5 bases, and 7 bases had no gene match. This CDR3 has 15 amino acids. This CDR3 reads CASSARQGGNTEAFF. The CDR3 DNA reads as TGTGCCAGCAGCGCCCGACAGGGTGGGAACACTGAAGCTTTCTTT.

The V gene is TRBV6-6, the J gene TRBJ1-1; tentatively, D is TRBD1 (6 bases). The CDR3 is made up of 14 amino acids. The germline V gene has CDR1 MNHNY and CDR2 SVGAGI (reference sequence). The V gene lost 6 bases and the J gene lost 1 base, with 12 bases spanning the gap. CDR3 in DNA: TGTGCCAGCAGACCGGGGGGGCGGAACACTGAAGCTTTCTTT. Protein: CASRPGGRNTEAFF.

V usage is TRBV4-1 and J usage is TRBJ2-7; 9 bases agree with TRBD1. The CDR3 runs to 16 residues. The J segment lost 1 base and the V segment lost 0 bases, leaving 4 bases of the junction unmatched. Per germline, CDR1 MGHRA and CDR2 YSYEKL. The DNA for the CDR3 is TGCGCCAGCAGCCAAGAAGGGACAGGGAATTCCTACGAGCAGTACTTC. Translated, it gives CASSQEGTGNSYEQYF.

The chain is built from TRBV7-8 and TRBJ2-6; 8 positions match TRBD1. Germline loops: CDR1 SGHVS, CDR2 FQNEAQ. The CDR3 is 18 amino acids. Trimming at V came to 5 bases and at J to 3 bases, leaving 12 bases not matched to a gene. The chain's CDR3 is CASSAGKRTGYGANVLTF. In DNA, the CDR3 is TGTGCCAGCAGCGCGGGAAAAAGGACAGGGTATGGGGCCAACGTCCTGACTTTC.

The V and J genes are TRBV6-5 and TRBJ2-7; maybe TRBD2 (5 bases). The CDR3 is 11 residues long. Germline V gene sequence: CDR1 MNHEY, CDR2 SVGAGI. V gave up 2 bases and J gave up 7 bases, with 6 bases separating them. The CDR3 DNA reads as TGTGCCAGCAGTTACGGGGAGGAGCAGTACTTC. Translating it yields CASSYGEEQYF.

The chain recombines TRBV6-1 with TRBJ1-5, with D possibly TRBD1 on 5 matching bases. The CDR3 runs 13 residues. Germline V gene data show CDR1 as MNHNS and CDR2 as SASEGT. Trimming cost V 7 bases and J 4 bases, with 11 bases left between them. This chain's CDR3 is CASKGRLNQPQHF. The CDR3 nucleotides are TGTGCCAGCAAGGGGAGGTTAAATCAGCCCCAGCATTTT.

This sequence joins TRBV19 and TRBJ2-3; TRBD1 matches at 8 bases. The CDR3 has 15 residues. Germline values: CDR1 LNHDA, CDR2 SQIVND (reference sequence). V lost 5 bases and J lost 1; bases outside the gene matches: 5. Here the CDR3 reads CASSGRGRGTDTQYF. The CDR3 coding sequence is TGTGCCAGTAGTGGCAGGGGGCGCGGCACAGATACGCAGTATTTT.

The chain couples TRBV7-9 to TRBJ2-3, with D uncertain. The CDR3 is 12 amino acids. V lost 1 base to trimming and J lost 6 bases, with 5 bases between them. CDR1 and CDR2 from the germline V gene are SEHNR and FQNEAQ (reference sequence). The CDR3, as DNA: TGTGCCAGCAGCTTAGTGGAGGATACGCAGTATTTT. It translates to CASSLVEDTQYF. Combining the CDR3 with reference TRBV7-9 and TRBJ2-3 gives the whole variable domain DTGVSQNPRHKITKRGQNVTFRCDPISEHNRLYWYRQTLGQGPEFLTYFQNEAQLEKSRLLSDRFSAERPKGSFSTLEIQRTEQGDSAMYLCASSLVEDTQYFGPGTRLTVL.

The chain couples TRBV6-7 to TRBJ2-4; 9 bases match TRBD1. TRBV6-7 is an open reading frame, and its role is uncertain. The J segment lost 1 base and the V segment lost 0 bases, leaving 13 bases of the junction unmatched. The CDR3 length is 20 residues. The CDR3 DNA reads TGTGCCAGCAGTTACTCGACGGTAGGACAGGGGAAGGGGGCCAAAAACATTCAGTACTTC. The encoded protein is CASSYSTVGQGKGAKNIQYF.

This rearrangement joins TRBV2 to TRBJ2-2, with D possibly being TRBD2 (5 bases). Germline values: CDR1 SNHLY, CDR2 FYNNEI. The ends were cut back, 4 bases at V and 1 base at J, with 7 bases in the middle. The CDR3 extends over 14 amino acids. CDR3 loop: CASSAGMNTGELFF. The CDR3 DNA follows: TGTGCCAGCAGTGCCGGGATGAACACCGGGGAGCTGTTTTTT.

To note about this clone: The identical CDR3 is also encoded by other nucleotide sequences in the sample. The rearrangement links TRBV28 to TRBJ2-2; 7 bases agree with TRBD1. V shed 8 bases, J shed 0 bases, and the junction held 0 bases outside the gene matches. Germline assignment: CDR1 MDHEN and CDR2 SYDVKM. The CDR3 has 13 residues. The CDR3, as DNA: TGTGCCAGCGGGACAGCGAACACCGGGGAGCTGTTTTTT. Its translation is CASGTANTGELFF. The full variable domain, with the rest looked up from reference TRBV28 and TRBJ2-2, is DVKVTQSSRYLVKRTGEKVFLECVQDMDHENMFWYRQDPGLGLRLIYFSYDVKMKEKGDIPEGYSVSREKKERFSLILESASTNQTSMYLCASGTANTGELFFGEGSRLTVL.

The rearrangement joins TRBV5-1 to TRBJ1-2, with a weak D call TRBD1 (5 bases). The germline V and J ends were trimmed by 2 bases and 2 bases, with 13 bases remaining between them. In germline, CDR1 is SGHRS, CDR2 YFSETQ. The CDR3 covers 15 residues. CDR3 protein: CASSLGGANNYGYTF. In DNA, the CDR3 is TGCGCCAGCAGCTTAGGAGGGGCGAACAACTATGGCTACACCTTC. Together with reference TRBV5-1 and TRBJ1-2, the CDR3 gives the full variable domain: KAGVTQTPRYLIKTRGQQVTLSCSPISGHRSVSWYQQTPGQGLQFLFEYFSETQRNKGNFPGRFSGRQFSNSRSEMNVSTLELGDSALYLCASSLGGANNYGYTFGSGTRLTVV.

In this sample, this clone turned up a few times. V and J are TRBV5-1 and TRBJ2-2; 9 bases line up with TRBD2. The CDR3 is made up of 15 amino acids. The germline V gene has CDR1 SGHRS and CDR2 YFSETQ. The J segment lost 2 bases and the V segment lost 4 bases, leaving 3 bases of the junction unmatched. CDR3 DNA sequence: TGCGCCAGCAGCGCGGGACTAGCAAACACCGGGGAGCTGTTTTTT. Translating it yields CASSAGLANTGELFF.

The rearrangement joins TRBV7-9 to TRBJ2-1, with 8 bases identical to TRBD1. Germline V gene sequence: CDR1 SEHNR, CDR2 FQNEAQ (reference sequence). The CDR3 runs 16 residues. V lost 5 bases and J lost 6; bases outside the gene matches: 12. CDR3 sequence reads: CASSPGSGTGPNEQFF. The DNA for the CDR3 is TGTGCCAGCAGCCCTGGCTCGGGGACAGGCCCCAATGAGCAGTTCTTC.

The chain's CDR3 is CASSPGEVGNQPQHF. CDR3 bases: TGTGCCAGCAGCCCGGGGGAGGTAGGCAATCAGCCCCAGCATTTT. The rearrangement links TRBV7-9 to TRBJ1-5; TRBD1 might be the D (5 bases). V gave up 5 bases and J gave up 2 bases, with 13 bases separating them. The germline V gene has CDR1 SEHNR and CDR2 FQNEAQ (reference sequence). CDR3 length: 15 residues.

This chain links TRBV15 with TRBJ2-2; 16 positions match TRBD2. This CDR3 contains 17 residues. Trimming at V came to 5 bases and at J to 5 bases, leaving 5 bases not matched to a gene. Germline V gene data show CDR1 as LNHNV and CDR2 as YYDKDF (reference sequence). The CDR3 region is CATSGTSGRAQTGELFF. For the CDR3, the DNA is TGTGCCACCAGCGGGACTAGCGGGAGGGCCCAAACCGGGGAGCTGTTTTTT.

A note on this clone: The junction departs from the called germline gene at one end, perhaps through a read error. The sample contains more than one DNA sequence encoding this CDR3. V is TRBV28 and J is TRBJ2-2; 7 nucleotides align to TRBD1. Germline V lookup: CDR1 MDHEN, CDR2 SYDVKM. The CDR3 runs 13 residues. The CDR3 DNA is TGTGCCAGCGGGACAGCGAATACCGGGGAGCTGTTTTTT. As protein: CASGTANTGELFF.

The chain links TRBV18 to TRBJ1-1; no definite D call. This CDR3 spans 14 amino acids. Between the trimmed V and J ends, which lost 1 base and 1 base, there was a span of 7 bases. The V gene's germline CDR1 is KGHSH and CDR2 LQKENI. The CDR3 is CASSPQAENTEAFF. The CDR3 DNA sequence: TGTGCCAGCTCACCACAGGCGGAGAACACTGAAGCTTTCTTT.

This clone has a single count. The genes are TRBV5-1 and TRBJ2-1, with a possible D match to TRBD2 (5 bases). CDR3 size: 14 residues. Trimming shortened V by 2 bases and J by 6 bases, and 12 bases separated the two germline ends. Germline V lookup: CDR1 SGHRS, CDR2 YFSETQ. CDR3 sequence (DNA): TGCGCCAGCAGCTTTCAACTAGTCAGCAATGAGCAGTTCTTC. Translation: CASSFQLVSNEQFF.

V usage is TRBV7-8 and J usage is TRBJ2-7, with TRBD1 matching over 7 bases. Germline assignment: CDR1 SGHVS and CDR2 FQNEAQ. The CDR3 is 14 residues long. With V trimmed by 3 bases and J by 3 bases, 5 bases remained unmatched. CDR3 coding DNA: TGTGCCAGCAGCTTTAACAGGGGTGGCTACGAGCAGTACTTC. Amino acids: CASSFNRGGYEQYF. The whole variable domain, remainder taken from reference TRBV7-8 and TRBJ2-7, is GAGVSQSPRYKVAKRGQDVALRCDPISGHVSLFWYQQALGQGPEFLTYFQNEAQLDKSGLPSDRFFAERPEGSVSTLKIQRTQQEDSAVYLCASSFNRGGYEQYFGPGTRLTVT.